The entry that follows covers one T cell receptor beta chain sequence. Other DNA sequences in this sample translate to the same CDR3. The data are from a study of blood T cell repertoires in COVID-19. About the research overall: The United States, Italy and Spain provided the acute and convalescent COVID-19 samples. From T cells, B-cell-depleted T cells, or PBMCs came the material, which was cDNA or gDNA.

Original methodology: Estimation of nucleated cell counts relied on the amplification of reference gene primers. Assay: immunoSEQ multiplex PCR; the TCRdb copy retains only in-frame clones and omits some. Clone size and V and J calls were adopted from that table, with D and trimming inferred from the DNA. The sample records around 190,000 clones, roughly 82% being singletons. In germline, CDR1 is SGHRS, CDR2 YFSETQ. V gave up 3 bases and J gave up 5 bases; unmatched junction bases: 6. CDR3 length: 14 residues. This receptor was obtained from a human donor in a cohort sampled during active COVID-19. V usage is TRBV5-1 and J usage is TRBJ2-5, with TRBD2 identical over 8 bases. Sequencing was performed on peripheral blood. CDR3 sequence reads: CASSSGPGGETQYF. The CDR3 DNA sequence: TGCGCCAGCAGCTCAGGCCCGGGGGGGGAGACCCAGTACTTC.